The present TCR beta chain was sequenced within a study of blood T cell repertoires in COVID-19. Study context: Spain, Italy and the United States supplied samples that represented acute and convalescent COVID-19. From T cells, B-cell-depleted T cells, or PBMCs came the material, which was cDNA or gDNA.

The cohort comprised adults aged roughly 18 to 95 years residing in about two dozen US areas. The germline gives CDR1 GTSNPN, CDR2 SVGIG (reference sequence). This CDR3 has 14 residues. V was clipped by 3 bases and J by 0 bases, with 9 bases between them. Here immunoSEQ multiplex PCR was the method, and the copy in TCRdb shows in-frame clones only, minus some. In the table there are roughly 300,000 clones, about nine tenths of which are singletons. The chain employs TRBV30 and TRBJ2-1, with D possibly being TRBD2 (6 bases). The sequenced material came from PBMCs or T cells enriched from blood (not recorded which). This TCR derives from a woman younger than 30 who had recovered from COVID-19. This chain's CDR3 is CAWSHGSSYNEQFF. CDR3 bases: TGTGCCTGGAGCCACGGGAGCTCCTACAATGAGCAGTTCTTC.